This T cell receptor beta chain was obtained from a study of blood T cell repertoires in COVID-19. Study-level background: The United States, Italy and Spain were the sources of the acute and convalescent COVID-19 samples. T cells, B-cell-depleted T cells, or PBMCs provided the cDNA or gDNA that served as material.

This clone was seen once. Germline V CDR1 and CDR2: SGHVS, FNYEAQ. The germline V and J ends were trimmed by 1 base and 2 bases, with 8 bases remaining between them. The CDR3 loop spans 14 amino acids. As originally analysed: Nucleated cell number was recorded as an estimate derived from reference gene primer amplification. Using immunoSEQ multiplex PCR, the repertoire was profiled, and TCRdb retains in-frame clones only, with some absent. The DNA gave D and trimming, while V, J and clone size come from that table. The sample contains about 220,000 clones, about 86% of which appear only once. This clonotype was obtained from a young woman who had recovered from COVID-19. The specimen was peripheral blood. This sequence joins TRBV7-6 and TRBJ1-1; the D is unclear. CDR3 DNA sequence: TGTGCCAGCAGCTTAGGCGAATCTAACACTGAAGCTTTCTTT. This codes for CASSLGESNTEAFF.